Given below is one TCR beta chain in context. The CDR3 spans 16 residues. Trimming left V 4 bases short and J 0 bases short, with 13 bases between. CDR1 is LNHDA, CDR2 SQIVND, per germline (reference sequence). Under the authors' procedure: Quantification of nucleated cells was approximated via reference gene primer amplification. Only in-frame clones appear in the TCRdb table, and some are missing; sequencing was by immunoSEQ multiplex PCR. That table gives V, J and clone size, and the DNA gave D and trimming. The sample contains about 270,000 clones, roughly 90% of which appear only once. This entry comes from a study of blood T cell repertoires in COVID-19. Looking at the study overall: Samples came from the United States, Italy and Spain, spanning acute and convalescent COVID-19. PBMCs, B-cell-depleted T cells, or T cells were the source of the cDNA or gDNA that made up the material.

The sequenced sample consisted of peripheral blood. The rearrangement links TRBV19 to TRBJ1-5; a weak D match, TRBD1 (5 bases). The clonotype was recovered from a man aged 55 to 70 who had recovered from COVID-19. CDR3 coding DNA: TGTGCCAGTAGTAAGGGGTGGGGATATAGCAATCAGCCCCAGCATTTT. It encodes CASSKGWGYSNQPQHF.